This T cell receptor beta chain stems from a study of shared clonotypes between healthy human individuals. Deletions cut 6 bases from V and 0 bases from J, with 9 bases between. Per germline, CDR1 MNHEY and CDR2 SMNVEV (reference sequence). The CDR3 covers 14 residues. A split of CD4+ cells into CD45RA+ naive and CD45RA-negative memory subsets was performed. Produced via immunoSEQ multiplex PCR; TCRdb's table is partial and in-frame only. The profile shows 2 million to 2.5 million clones, roughly 95% of them singletons. Sequencing input: naive CD4+ T cells sorted from blood. Documented subset: CD45RA+ positively selected. The gene calls are TRBV27 and TRBJ1-5; D not resolved. This TCR was sampled from a man younger than 35 in good health. CDR3 nucleotides: TGTGCCAGCAGGCGACGGAATAGCAATCAGCCCCAGCATTTT. Residues: CASRRRNSNQPQHF.